The clone carrying this TCR beta chain was detected only a few times. The data were obtained in a study of identical twins. The germline V and J ends were trimmed by 6 bases and 2 bases, with 9 bases remaining between them. The CDR3 loop spans 13 amino acids. Germline CDR1 is SGHRS and CDR2 is YFSETQ. TCRdb called the 5' RACE reads again in MiXCR, with one record for every CDR3 protein. The sample yields about 470,000 distinct CDR3 sequences, about 24% seen once. The same data also went into a second study, on T cells expressing NK-cell markers.

The sequence derives from a young woman in good health. The sequenced sample was CD4+ T cells sorted from blood. The chain combines TRBV5-1 with TRBJ2-1, with D unclear. The CDR3 DNA sequence: TGCGCCAGCACCTCCTTTCCCTACAATGAGCAGTTCTTC. It codes for CASTSFPYNEQFF. The full variable domain, rest sourced from reference TRBV5-1 and TRBJ2-1, is KAGVTQTPRYLIKTRGQQVTLSCSPISGHRSVSWYQQTPGQGLQFLFEYFSETQRNKGNFPGRFSGRQFSNSRSEMNVSTLELGDSALYLCASTSFPYNEQFFGPGTRLTVL.